Following are 27 T cell receptor beta chains from one sample sequenced in a study of a mutant IDH1 vaccine in newly diagnosed glioma. These receptors are not linked to any known antigen. As to time point: week 23, last vaccination. Doses comprised 300 ug of mutant IDH1 20-mer peptide each, plus topical imiquimod. Repertoires were generated with immunoSEQ multiplex PCR, while TCRdb's copy carries only in-frame clones and drops some. The table records approximately 66,000 clones, roughly 84% of them present only once. The specimen comprised PBMCs, sampled from a glioma patient whose treatment included an IDH1 peptide vaccine. The receptors here all came from a man between 18 and 35 years old with glioma.

This clone was recorded only once. The V and J genes are TRBV9 and TRBJ2-2; D gene unclear. V lost 4 bases and J lost 0, with 13 bases in between. The CDR3 consists of 16 residues. Germline lookup yields CDR1 SGDLS and CDR2 YYNGEE. This chain's CDR3 is CASSPHLAANTGELFF. The CDR3 region has the DNA TGTGCCAGCAGCCCACACTTAGCAGCGAACACCGGGGAGCTGTTTTTT.

The chain recombines TRBV7-6 with TRBJ2-1, with D hard to call. The CDR3 is 11 amino acids. The V and J ends lost 1 base and 13 bases respectively, with 8 bases between them. Germline V gene data show CDR1 as SGHVS and CDR2 as FNYEAQ. The CDR3 nucleotides are TGTGCCAGCAGCTTAGGGCCCAAACAGTTCTTC. It yields the protein CASSLGPKQFF. The variable domain in full, completed from reference TRBV7-6 and TRBJ2-1, reads GAGVSQSPRYKVTKRGQDVALRCDPISGHVSLYWYRQALGQGPEFLTYFNYEAQQDKSGLPNDRFSAERPEGSISTLTIQRTEQRDSAMYRCASSLGPKQFFGPGTRLTVL.

This chain connects TRBV15 to TRBJ2-7, with D perhaps matching TRBD2 (6 bases). The CDR3 length is 15 residues. Germline V gene sequence: CDR1 LNHNV, CDR2 YYDKDF (reference sequence). V was cut by 0 bases and J by 0 bases, with 9 bases left in between. Written as DNA, the CDR3 is TGTGCCACCAGCAGAGAGTTGGGAGGCTCCTACGAGCAGTACTTC. Encoded protein: CATSRELGGSYEQYF.

This clone was recorded once. The chain is built from TRBV18 and TRBJ1-4, with a possible D match to TRBD1 (5 bases). V gave up 4 bases and J gave up 4 bases, with 10 bases separating them. CDR3 length equals 14 residues. Germline V gives CDR1 KGHSH, CDR2 LQKENI. CDR3 DNA sequence: TGTGCCAGCTCACTGGGACCGGGTAATGAAAAACTGTTTTTT. It yields the protein CASSLGPGNEKLFF.

The chain joins TRBV4-1 to TRBJ1-5, with TRBD1 as a possible D gene (5 bases). This CDR3 is 17 amino acids long. Trimming removed 1 base at V and 3 bases at J, with 16 bases between. The V gene's germline CDR1 is MGHRA and CDR2 YSYEKL. Written as DNA, the CDR3 is TGCGCCAGCAGCCAAGGCGTAGGAACGGGGCTCAATCAGCCCCAGCATTTT. It is translated as CASSQGVGTGLNQPQHF.

With respect to this clone: The identical CDR3 is also encoded by other nucleotide sequences in the sample. The gene calls are TRBV6-5 and TRBJ1-2; 7 bases align to TRBD1. The J segment lost 5 bases and the V segment lost 6 bases, leaving 3 bases of the junction unmatched. The length of the CDR3 is 12 residues. CDR1 is MNHEY and CDR2 is SVGAGI in the germline V gene. CDR3 DNA sequence: TGTGCCAGCAGAAGGGACAGTTATGGCTACACCTTC. This sequence encodes CASRRDSYGYTF.

The chain has TRBV25-1 and TRBJ2-5; 8 nucleotides agree with TRBD1. V shed 2 bases, J shed 5 bases, and the junction held 4 bases outside the gene matches. The CDR3 has 14 amino acids. Germline V gene lookup returns CDR1 MGHDK and CDR2 SYGVNS. CDR3 nucleotide sequence: TGTGCCAGCAGTGAAGGACAGGGCCGGGAGACCCAGTACTTC. It yields the protein CASSEGQGRETQYF.

The chain combines TRBV7-6 with TRBJ2-6, with 7 bases identical to TRBD1. The germline CDR1 and CDR2 sequences are SGHVS and FNYEAQ. The CDR3 totals 20 residues. The junction had 14 bases not matched to a gene; V was cut back by 3 bases and J by 0 bases. CDR3 sequence reads: CASSFSATGRGFSGANVLTF. The CDR3 nucleotides are TGTGCCAGCAGCTTCTCCGCGACAGGGCGAGGGTTCTCTGGGGCCAACGTCCTGACTTTC.

CDR3 loop: CASSLRGAPEETQYF. CDR3 DNA: TGTGCCAGCAGCTTGAGAGGGGCCCCCGAAGAGACCCAGTACTTC. This sequence joins TRBV5-5 and TRBJ2-5; either TRBD1 or TRBD2 may fit D (5 bases each). The CDR3 has 15 residues. Germline V gene data show CDR1 as SGHKS and CDR2 as YYEKEE (reference sequence). Trimming left V 1 base short and J 3 bases short, with 13 bases between.

This clone came up a few times. V and J are TRBV28 and TRBJ1-5; D is unresolved. This CDR3 comprises 12 residues. Germline V gives CDR1 MDHEN, CDR2 SYDVKM. The V gene lost 3 bases and the J gene lost 2 bases, with 2 bases spanning the gap. CDR3 coding DNA: TGTGCCAGCAGTTTCCGCAATCAGCCCCAGCATTTT. Translated, it gives CASSFRNQPQHF.

The V gene is TRBV2, the J gene TRBJ1-3; 8 bases align to TRBD1. Trimming at V came to 5 bases and at J to 0 bases, leaving 3 bases not matched to a gene. CDR1 SNHLY and CDR2 FYNNEI come from the germline V gene. The CDR3 contains 15 residues. The CDR3 sequence is CASSSQGDSGNTIYF. The CDR3 DNA reads as TGTGCCAGCAGTTCACAGGGGGACTCTGGAAACACCATATATTTT.

The chain carries TRBV2 and TRBJ2-7; maybe TRBD1 (6 bases). Looked up from germline, CDR1 is SNHLY and CDR2 is FYNNEI. With 6 bases removed from V and 0 bases from J, the gap between germline ends came to 15 bases. The CDR3 totals 15 residues. CDR3 amino acids: CASRPRTAVSYEQYF. The DNA for the CDR3 is TGTGCCAGCAGGCCCAGGACAGCGGTCTCCTACGAGCAGTACTTC.

This clone was observed a few times. The genes are TRBV28 and TRBJ1-2; TRBD1 might be the D (5 bases). Germline V lookup: CDR1 MDHEN, CDR2 SYDVKM. The CDR3 spans 13 residues. The V gene lost 5 bases and the J gene lost 4 bases, with 11 bases spanning the gap. The CDR3 DNA reads as TGTGCCAGCAGTCGCGACAGAAGCTATGGCTACACCTTC. Translation gives CASSRDRSYGYTF.

The rearrangement uses TRBV18 and TRBJ2-7; D is undetermined. Germline values: CDR1 KGHSH, CDR2 LQKENI. This CDR3 is 12 amino acids long. Trimming stripped 4 bases from V and 5 bases from J, with 9 bases between. The CDR3 loop is CASSLSRNEQYF. In nucleotides, the CDR3 is TGTGCCAGCTCACTATCTAGGAACGAGCAGTACTTC.

This clone appeared once. The chain uses TRBV19 and TRBJ2-1; no clear D. Germline CDR1 and CDR2: LNHDA and SQIVND (reference sequence). This CDR3 region has 13 residues. Trimming removed 3 bases at V and 8 bases at J, with 11 bases between. The CDR3 spells CASSIGSPHEQFF. The CDR3 nucleotides read TGTGCCAGTAGTATCGGCTCGCCCCATGAGCAGTTCTTC.

This chain uses TRBV30 with TRBJ2-7; 12 positions agree with TRBD2. CDR1 is GTSNPN, CDR2 SVGIG, per germline (reference sequence). With V trimmed by 4 bases and J by 3 bases, 10 bases remained unmatched. This CDR3 has 16 amino acids. The CDR3 sequence is CAWTSRTSGAFYEQYF. CDR3 nucleotides: TGTGCCTGGACCAGCAGGACTAGCGGGGCATTCTACGAGCAGTACTTC.

The chain links TRBV5-1 to TRBJ1-1; D is unresolved. With 3 bases removed from V and 0 bases from J, the gap between germline ends came to 9 bases. Germline CDR1 SGHRS, CDR2 YFSETQ. The CDR3 totals 14 residues. For the CDR3, the DNA is TGCGCCAGCAGCTCCGGAGGCGTGAACACTGAAGCTTTCTTT. Translating gives CASSSGGVNTEAFF.

The genes are TRBV5-4 and TRBJ2-5; 9 bases agree with TRBD1. This CDR3 is 15 amino acids long. J lost 3 bases, V lost 0 bases, and 3 bases had no gene match. CDR1 and CDR2 from the germline V gene are SGHNT and YYREEE (reference sequence). The CDR3 region has the DNA TGTGCCAGCAGCTTGGAAGGACAGGGGAAAGAGACCCAGTACTTC. It codes for CASSLEGQGKETQYF. Full variable domain (rest looked up from reference TRBV5-4 and TRBJ2-5): ETGVTQSPTHLIKTRGQQVTLRCSSQSGHNTVSWYQQALGQGPQFIFQYYREEENGRGNFPPRFSGLQFPNYSSELNVNALELDDSALYLCASSLEGQGKETQYFGPGTRLLVL.

The chain joins TRBV7-2 to TRBJ2-5; no reliable D call. The CDR3 consists of 12 residues. Germline-derived CDR1 and CDR2 are SGHTA and FQGNSA. With 0 bases removed from V and 8 bases from J, the gap between germline ends came to 7 bases. The CDR3, as DNA: TGTGCCAGCAGCTTAGCCGCCGAAACCCAGTACTTC. Protein product: CASSLAAETQYF.

Concerning this clone itself: In the same sample, other DNA sequences code for this CDR3. The J gene is TRBJ2-3, the V gene TRBV5-1, with 12 nucleotides matching TRBD2. The CDR3 is 17 residues long. Germline trimming cut 0 bases from V and 2 bases from J; bases unmatched to any gene: 4. Germline V gene sequence: CDR1 SGHRS, CDR2 YFSETQ. This CDR3 reads CASSLALAGGDTDTQYF. The CDR3 DNA is TGCGCCAGCAGCTTGGCCCTAGCGGGGGGGGACACAGATACGCAGTATTTT.

The chain recombines TRBV4-3 with TRBJ1-5, with D perhaps matching TRBD1 (5 bases). This CDR3 spans 15 amino acids. From germline, CDR1 is LGHNA and CDR2 YSLEER. The germline V and J ends were trimmed by 3 bases and 3 bases, with 12 bases remaining between them. This CDR3 is CASSQTAIDNQPQHF. The CDR3 bases are TGCGCCAGCAGCCAGACAGCCATTGACAATCAGCCCCAGCATTTT.

This chain links TRBV11-1 with TRBJ2-6; weak D call: TRBD1 (5 bases). Germline CDR1 reads SGHAT; CDR2 reads FQDESV (reference sequence). There are 14 residues in the CDR3. Trimming took 7 bases from V and 4 from J, leaving 11 bases between them. CDR3 bases: TGTGCCAGCACCCCAGGGTCGGGGGCCAACGTCCTGACTTTC. It translates to CASTPGSGANVLTF. The variable domain in full, completed from reference TRBV11-1 and TRBJ2-6, reads EAEVAQSPRYKITEKSQAVAFWCDPISGHATLYWYRQILGQGPELLVQFQDESVVDDSQLPKDRFSAERLKGVDSTLKIQPAELGDSAMYLCASTPGSGANVLTFGAGSRLTVL.

Remarks on this clone: An end of the junction does not agree with germline; a read error may underlie this. This chain uses TRBV5-8 with TRBJ1-2; possible D gene TRBD1, 5 bases. Germline CDR1 and CDR2: SGHTS and YDEGEE. The CDR3 is 13 residues long. The CDR3 region is CASSPEAGRSRYF. The CDR3, as DNA: TGTGCCAGCAGCCCGGAGGCAGGGCGATCGCGGTACTTC.

The CDR3: CASSARKTASGNTIYF. For the CDR3, the DNA is TGTGCCAGCAGCGCAAGAAAGACAGCCTCTGGAAACACCATATATTTT. This chain joins TRBV9 and TRBJ1-3, with a possible D match to TRBD1 (5 bases). V was pared by 3 bases and J by 0 bases, with 13 bases between. The length of the CDR3 is 16 residues. The germline gives CDR1 SGDLS, CDR2 YYNGEE.

The chain is built from TRBV4-1 and TRBJ2-1, with D possibly called TRBD1 or TRBD2 (5 bases each). Trimming pared 2 bases from V and 0 bases from J, leaving 14 bases between. Per germline, CDR1 MGHRA and CDR2 YSYEKL. CDR3 length equals 17 residues. This CDR3 reads CASSQRSGTSSYNEQFF. The CDR3 nucleotides are TGCGCCAGCAGCCAACGATCGGGGACCTCCTCCTACAATGAGCAGTTCTTC.

CDR3 DNA: TGTGCCAGCAGGCCCGGGACAGACTATGGCTACACCTTC. It translates to CASRPGTDYGYTF. V and J are TRBV5-6 and TRBJ1-2; 7 nucleotides line up with TRBD1. CDR3 size: 13 residues. CDR1 and CDR2 (germline): SGHDT, YYEEEE. After removal of 5 bases from V and 3 bases from J, the junction contained 4 bases not matched to a gene.

This chain joins TRBV6-5 and TRBJ1-2, with D possibly TRBD1 on 6 matching bases. There are 15 residues in the CDR3. The ends were cut back, 1 base at V and 6 bases at J, with 15 bases in the middle. Germline assignment: CDR1 MNHEY and CDR2 SVGAGI. The CDR3 protein is CASSYYRLGGNGYTF. The CDR3 coding sequence is TGTGCCAGCAGTTACTACCGGTTGGGGGGCAATGGCTACACCTTC.